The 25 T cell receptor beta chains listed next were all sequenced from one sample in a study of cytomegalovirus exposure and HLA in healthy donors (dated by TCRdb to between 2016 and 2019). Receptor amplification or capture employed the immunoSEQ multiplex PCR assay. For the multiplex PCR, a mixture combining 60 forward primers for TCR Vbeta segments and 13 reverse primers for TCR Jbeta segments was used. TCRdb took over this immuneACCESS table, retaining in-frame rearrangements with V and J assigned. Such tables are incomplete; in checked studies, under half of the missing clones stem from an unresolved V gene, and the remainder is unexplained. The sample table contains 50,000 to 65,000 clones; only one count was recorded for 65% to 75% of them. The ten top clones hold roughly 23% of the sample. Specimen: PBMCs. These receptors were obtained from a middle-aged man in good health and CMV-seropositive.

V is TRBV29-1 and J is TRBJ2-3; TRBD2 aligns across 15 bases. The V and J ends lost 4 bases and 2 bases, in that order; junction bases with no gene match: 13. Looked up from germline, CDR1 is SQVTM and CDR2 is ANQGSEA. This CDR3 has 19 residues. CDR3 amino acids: CSVAYPGLAGGVFTDTQYF. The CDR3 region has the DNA TGCAGCGTTGCGTACCCGGGACTAGCGGGGGGAGTATTCACAGATACGCAGTATTTT.

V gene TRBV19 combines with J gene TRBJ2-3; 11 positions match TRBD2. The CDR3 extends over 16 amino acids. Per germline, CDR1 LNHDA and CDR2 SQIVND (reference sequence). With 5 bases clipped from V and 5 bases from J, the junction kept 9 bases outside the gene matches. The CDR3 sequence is CASSRGVAGGQDTQYF. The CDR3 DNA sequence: TGTGCCAGTAGTCGCGGTGTAGCGGGGGGGCAAGATACGCAGTATTTT.

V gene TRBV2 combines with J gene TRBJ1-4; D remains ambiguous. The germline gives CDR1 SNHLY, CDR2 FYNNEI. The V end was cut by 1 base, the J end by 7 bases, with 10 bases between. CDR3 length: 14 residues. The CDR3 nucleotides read TGTGCCAGCAGTGAAGGCGAGGGTTTTGAAAAACTGTTTTTT. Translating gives CASSEGEGFEKLFF.

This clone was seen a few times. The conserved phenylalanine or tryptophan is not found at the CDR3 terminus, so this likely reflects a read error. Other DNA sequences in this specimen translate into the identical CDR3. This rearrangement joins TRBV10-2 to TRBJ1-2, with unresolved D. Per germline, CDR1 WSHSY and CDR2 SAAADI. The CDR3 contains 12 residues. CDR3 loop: CASSEPPGGYTV. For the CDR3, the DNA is TGCGCGAGCAGTGAGCCCCCTGGAGGCTACACCGTG.

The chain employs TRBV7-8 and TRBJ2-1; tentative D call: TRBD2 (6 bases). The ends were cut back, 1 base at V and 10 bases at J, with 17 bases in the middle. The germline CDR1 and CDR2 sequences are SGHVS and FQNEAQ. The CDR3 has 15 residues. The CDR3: CASSLGWEDPREQFF. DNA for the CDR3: TGTGCCAGCAGCTTAGGGTGGGAGGACCCTCGGGAGCAGTTCTTC.

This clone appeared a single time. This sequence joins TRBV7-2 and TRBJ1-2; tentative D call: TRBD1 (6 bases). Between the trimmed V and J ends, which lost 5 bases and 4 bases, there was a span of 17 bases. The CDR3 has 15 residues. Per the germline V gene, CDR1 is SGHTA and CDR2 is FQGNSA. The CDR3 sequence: CASSPTVPGVYGYTF. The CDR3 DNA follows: TGTGCCAGCAGCCCCACCGTGCCAGGGGTCTATGGCTACACCTTC. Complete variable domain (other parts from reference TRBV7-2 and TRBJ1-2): GAGVSQSPSNKVTEKGKDVELRCDPISGHTALYWYRQSLGQGLEFLIYFQGNSAPDKSGLPSDRFSAERTGGSVSTLTIQRTQQEDSAVYLCASSPTVPGVYGYTFGSGTRLTVV.

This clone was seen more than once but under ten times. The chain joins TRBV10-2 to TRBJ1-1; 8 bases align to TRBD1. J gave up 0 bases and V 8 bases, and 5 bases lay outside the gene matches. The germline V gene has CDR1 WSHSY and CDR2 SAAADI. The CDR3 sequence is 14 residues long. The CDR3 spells CASLRTGLNTEAFF. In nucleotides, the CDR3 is TGCGCCAGCCTTCGGACAGGGTTGAACACTGAAGCTTTCTTT.

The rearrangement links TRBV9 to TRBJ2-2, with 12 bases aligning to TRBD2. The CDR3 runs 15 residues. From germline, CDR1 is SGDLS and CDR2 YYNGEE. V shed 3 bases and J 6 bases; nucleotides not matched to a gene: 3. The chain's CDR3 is CASSDRTSGAGELFF. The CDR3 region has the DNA TGTGCCAGCAGCGACCGGACTAGCGGGGCCGGGGAGCTGTTTTTT.

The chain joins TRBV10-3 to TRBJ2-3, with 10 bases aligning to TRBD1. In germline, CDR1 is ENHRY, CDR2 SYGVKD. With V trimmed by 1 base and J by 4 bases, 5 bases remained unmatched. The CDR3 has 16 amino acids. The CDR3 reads CAISEWGQGNADTQYF. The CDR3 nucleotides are TGTGCCATCAGTGAGTGGGGACAGGGGAACGCAGATACGCAGTATTTT.

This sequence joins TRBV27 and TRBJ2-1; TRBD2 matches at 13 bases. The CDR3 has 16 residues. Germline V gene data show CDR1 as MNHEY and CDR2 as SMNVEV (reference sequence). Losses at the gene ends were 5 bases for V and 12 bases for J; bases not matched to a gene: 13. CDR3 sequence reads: CASSTRTSGSPLMQFF. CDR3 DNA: TGTGCCAGCAGTACACGGACTAGCGGGAGCCCCCTAATGCAGTTCTTC.

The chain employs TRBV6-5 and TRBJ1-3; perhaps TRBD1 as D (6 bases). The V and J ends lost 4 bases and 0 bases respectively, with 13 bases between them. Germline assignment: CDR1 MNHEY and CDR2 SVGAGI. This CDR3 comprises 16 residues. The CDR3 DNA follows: TGTGCCAGCAGTTCCAAGGGGGGGGGCTCTGGAAACACCATATATTTT. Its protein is CASSSKGGGSGNTIYF.

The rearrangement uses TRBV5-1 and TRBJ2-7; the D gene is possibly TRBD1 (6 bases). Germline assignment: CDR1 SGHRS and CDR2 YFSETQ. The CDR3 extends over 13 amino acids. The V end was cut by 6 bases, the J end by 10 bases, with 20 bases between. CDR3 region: CASNRDTTPTQYF. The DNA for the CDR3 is TGCGCCAGCAACCGGGACACCACCCCCACTCAGTACTTC.

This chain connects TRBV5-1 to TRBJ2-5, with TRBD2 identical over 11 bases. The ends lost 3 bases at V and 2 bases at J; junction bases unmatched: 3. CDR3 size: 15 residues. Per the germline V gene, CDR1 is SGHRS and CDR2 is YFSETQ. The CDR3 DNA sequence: TGCGCCAGCAGCTCAGGGACTAGCGGACAAGAGACCCAGTACTTC. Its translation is CASSSGTSGQETQYF.

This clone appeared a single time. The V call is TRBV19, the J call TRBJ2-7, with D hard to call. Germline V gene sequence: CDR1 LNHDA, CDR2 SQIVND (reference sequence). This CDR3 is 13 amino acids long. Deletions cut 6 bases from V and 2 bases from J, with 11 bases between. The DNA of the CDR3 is TGTGCCAGTAGCGAGGCCCCGACCTACGAGCAGTACTTC. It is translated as CASSEAPTYEQYF.

The CDR3 spells CASTDRGVDQPQHF. The CDR3 DNA reads TGTGCCAGCACTGACAGGGGAGTGGATCAGCCCCAGCATTTT. The chain employs TRBV28 and TRBJ1-5, with 8 bases identical to TRBD1. V shed 7 bases, J shed 5 bases, and the junction held 7 bases outside the gene matches. In germline, CDR1 is MDHEN, CDR2 SYDVKM. The CDR3 sequence is 14 residues long.

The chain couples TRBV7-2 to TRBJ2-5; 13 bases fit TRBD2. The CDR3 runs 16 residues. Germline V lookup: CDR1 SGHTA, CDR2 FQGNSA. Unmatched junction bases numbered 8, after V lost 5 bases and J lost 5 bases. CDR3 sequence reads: CASSQGLAGVVETQYF. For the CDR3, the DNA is TGTGCCAGCAGCCAAGGACTAGCGGGAGTAGTTGAGACCCAGTACTTC. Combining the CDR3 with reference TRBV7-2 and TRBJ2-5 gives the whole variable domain GAGVSQSPSNKVTEKGKDVELRCDPISGHTALYWYRQSLGQGLEFLIYFQGNSAPDKSGLPSDRFSAERTGGSVSTLTIQRTQQEDSAVYLCASSQGLAGVVETQYFGPGTRLLVL.

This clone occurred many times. CDR3 sequence reads: CASSLQGSTIYF. CDR3 DNA: TGTGCCAGCAGCTTACAGGGCTCCACCATATATTTT. V and J are TRBV7-2 and TRBJ1-3, with D perhaps TRBD1 (5 bases). Trimming pared 2 bases from V and 9 bases from J, leaving 8 bases between. This CDR3 comprises 12 residues. The germline gives CDR1 SGHTA, CDR2 FQGNSA.

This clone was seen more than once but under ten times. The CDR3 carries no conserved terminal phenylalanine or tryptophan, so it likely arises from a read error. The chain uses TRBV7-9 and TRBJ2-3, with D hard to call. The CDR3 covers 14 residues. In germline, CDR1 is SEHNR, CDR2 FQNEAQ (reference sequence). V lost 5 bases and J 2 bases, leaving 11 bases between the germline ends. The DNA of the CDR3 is TGTGCCAGCAGCGTCCAGTGGGCCACAGATACGCAGTATGTT. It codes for CASSVQWATDTQYV.

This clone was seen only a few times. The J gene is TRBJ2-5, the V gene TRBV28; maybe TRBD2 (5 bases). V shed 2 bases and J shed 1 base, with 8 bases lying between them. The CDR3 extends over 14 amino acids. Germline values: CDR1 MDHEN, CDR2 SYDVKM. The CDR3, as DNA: TGTGCCAGCAGTTTAGGAGGCAGCCAAGAGACCCAGTACTTC. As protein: CASSLGGSQETQYF.

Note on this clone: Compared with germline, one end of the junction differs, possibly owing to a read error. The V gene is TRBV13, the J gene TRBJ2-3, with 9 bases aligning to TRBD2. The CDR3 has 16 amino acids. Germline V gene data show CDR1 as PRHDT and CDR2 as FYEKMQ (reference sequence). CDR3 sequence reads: CAGSLPGLASTDTQYF. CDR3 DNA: TGTGCCGGCAGCTTGCCGGGACTAGCAAGCACAGATACGCAGTATTTT.

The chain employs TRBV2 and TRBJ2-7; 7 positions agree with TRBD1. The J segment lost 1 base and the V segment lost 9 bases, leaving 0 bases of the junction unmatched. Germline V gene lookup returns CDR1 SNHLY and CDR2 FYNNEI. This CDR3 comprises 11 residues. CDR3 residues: CARQGSYEQYF. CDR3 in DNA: TGTGCCAGACAGGGGTCCTACGAGCAGTACTTC.

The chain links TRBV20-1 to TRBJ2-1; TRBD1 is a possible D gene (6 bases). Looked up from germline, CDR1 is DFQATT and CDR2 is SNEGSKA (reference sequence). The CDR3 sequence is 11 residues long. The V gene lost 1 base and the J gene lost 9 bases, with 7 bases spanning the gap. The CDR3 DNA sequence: TGCAGTGCTAGAGGGGGGCCTGAGCAGTTCTTC. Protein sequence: CSARGGPEQFF.

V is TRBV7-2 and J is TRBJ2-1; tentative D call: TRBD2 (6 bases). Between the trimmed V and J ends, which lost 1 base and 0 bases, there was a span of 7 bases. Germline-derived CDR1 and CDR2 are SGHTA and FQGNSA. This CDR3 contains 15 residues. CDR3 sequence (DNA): TGTGCCAGCAGCTTAGTCGGGAGCTCCTACAATGAGCAGTTCTTC. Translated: CASSLVGSSYNEQFF. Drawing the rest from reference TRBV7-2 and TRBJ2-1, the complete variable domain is GAGVSQSPSNKVTEKGKDVELRCDPISGHTALYWYRQSLGQGLEFLIYFQGNSAPDKSGLPSDRFSAERTGGSVSTLTIQRTQQEDSAVYLCASSLVGSSYNEQFFGPGTRLTVL.

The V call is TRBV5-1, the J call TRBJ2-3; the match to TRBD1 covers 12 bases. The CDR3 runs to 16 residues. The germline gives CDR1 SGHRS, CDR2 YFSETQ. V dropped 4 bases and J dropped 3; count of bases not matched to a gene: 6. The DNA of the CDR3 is TGCGCCAGCAGCGGGACGGGACAGGGGGCTACAGATACGCAGTATTTT. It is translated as CASSGTGQGATDTQYF.

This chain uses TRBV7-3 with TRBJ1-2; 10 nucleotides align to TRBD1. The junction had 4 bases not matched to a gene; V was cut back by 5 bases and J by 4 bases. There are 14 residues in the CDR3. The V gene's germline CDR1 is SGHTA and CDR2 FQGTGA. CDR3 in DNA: TGTGCCAGCAGCGCCGGACAGGGGGGCTATGGCTACACCTTC. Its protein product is CASSAGQGGYGYTF.